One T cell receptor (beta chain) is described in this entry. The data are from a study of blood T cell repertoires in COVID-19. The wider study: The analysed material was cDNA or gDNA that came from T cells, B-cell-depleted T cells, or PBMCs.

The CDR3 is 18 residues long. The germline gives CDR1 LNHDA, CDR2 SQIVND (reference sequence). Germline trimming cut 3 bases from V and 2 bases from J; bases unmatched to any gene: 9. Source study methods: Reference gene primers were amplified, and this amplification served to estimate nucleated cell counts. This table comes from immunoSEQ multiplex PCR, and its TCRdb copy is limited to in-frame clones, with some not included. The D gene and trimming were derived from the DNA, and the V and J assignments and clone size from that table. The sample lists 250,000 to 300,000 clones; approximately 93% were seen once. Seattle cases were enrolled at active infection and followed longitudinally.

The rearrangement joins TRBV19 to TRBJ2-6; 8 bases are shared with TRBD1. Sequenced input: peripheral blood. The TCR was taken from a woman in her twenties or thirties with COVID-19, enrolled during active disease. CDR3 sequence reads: CASSIDRGGVPGANVLTF. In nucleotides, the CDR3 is TGTGCCAGTAGTATTGACAGGGGAGGAGTACCTGGGGCCAACGTCCTGACTTTC.